These T cell receptor beta chains were read from a single sample in a study of control samples from healthy donors and cancer patients. Generated by immunoSEQ multiplex PCR, the TCRdb table keeps only in-frame clones and is missing some. The data contain 110,000 or so clones, around 87% of them seen just once; the ten biggest clones take up over 10%. Sequencing was done on a sample of blood. All receptors derive from a man aged 25-45 years in good health. Both conserved end residues are part of each CDR3. The order of the fields is J gene, V gene, CDR3 protein.

TRBJ2-7	TRBV12-3/TRBV12-4	CASSPGTAYEQYF
TRBJ2-3	TRBV4-2	CASSRRLAGEADTQYF
TRBJ2-7	TRBV4-1	CASSQEFGSGQISYEQYF
TRBJ1-1	TRBV6-4	CASSEQGNTEAFF
TRBJ2-1	TRBV5-4	CASSLGGGTYNEQFF
TRBJ1-1	TRBV7-2	CASSLTGYPEAFF
TRBJ2-2	TRBV11-1	CASSSQLTGELFF
TRBJ2-3	TRBV7-7	CASSLGTSARTDTQYF
TRBJ2-3	TRBV21-1	CASSPRLAGKHSSTDTQYF
TRBJ2-3	TRBV7-6	CASSLKVIGGFTDTQYF
TRBJ1-2	TRBV3-1/TRBV3-2	CASSQRENGYTF
TRBJ1-2	TRBV12-3/TRBV12-4	CASSFARNGYTF
TRBJ1-6	TRBV6-1	CASSEGDSYNSPLHF
TRBJ1-2	TRBV6-1	CASSDPGTGGYGYTF
TRBJ1-6	TRBV5-4	CASRGREYEPLHF
TRBJ1-1	TRBV15	CATSRVKNTEAFF
TRBJ2-6	TRBV11-3	CASSLDGSSGANVLTF
TRBJ1-1	TRBV27	CASSSAMNTEAFF
TRBJ1-5	TRBV18	CASSPGTGDIEPQHF
TRBJ2-3	TRBV5-1	CASSLWTSGGPADTQYF
TRBJ2-5	TRBV3-1/TRBV3-2	CASSHTGAPYF
TRBJ1-5	TRBV4-1	CASSRYDRENQPQHF
TRBJ1-5	TRBV21-1	CASSKARQGFQPQHF
TRBJ2-5	TRBV11-3	CASSLVSSGGQETQYF
TRBJ1-6	TRBV12-3/TRBV12-4	CASSLSASPLHF
TRBJ2-3	TRBV2	CASSDDRAPDTQYF
TRBJ2-5	TRBV3-1/TRBV3-2	CASSQENPGGLGTQYF
TRBJ1-1	TRBV29-1	CSVVPNTEAFF
TRBJ2-1	TRBV6-4	CASSDSASGGADEQFF
TRBJ2-3	TRBV15	CATSSSALAGDTQYF
TRBJ1-2	TRBV5-1	CASSLGTGNRQGYGYTF
TRBJ1-6	TRBV3-1/TRBV3-2	CASSTGDTPLHF
TRBJ2-3	TRBV6-1	CASSDGLVWDTQYF
TRBJ2-1	TRBV5-4	CASGLAGVYNEQFF
TRBJ1-5	TRBV5-1	CASSPGMYNQPQHF
TRBJ1-2	TRBV19	CASSMSGRGGYTF
TRBJ1-1	TRBV7-3	CASSSIGGNTEAFF
TRBJ2-1	TRBV6-6	CASSYSSGGAFNEQFF
TRBJ1-4	TRBV6-6	CASRTRIGQINEKLFF
TRBJ2-4	TRBV19	CASSIGPWLTKNIQYF
TRBJ1-2	TRBV7-2	CASSLEQGMGGYTF
TRBJ2-5	TRBV2	CASSIRGGPEETQYF